One sample yielded the 25 T cell receptor beta chains listed below, sequenced in a study of T cells in Graves' hyperthyroidism and ophthalmopathy (dated by TCRdb to between 2018 and 2020). Library preparation used multiplex PCR. Sequencing was performed on an Illumina HiSeq 2000. Amplification of TCR beta CDR3 regions was carried out from RNA transcripts. The TCR CDR3 was subjected to a first round of RT-PCR using the HTBI primer set and the Qiagen OneStep RT-PCR kit. The public reads were run again by TCRdb, first through fastp at Q25 and then through MiXCR, and only productive beta chains were kept. CDR3 protein sequences are deduplicated, and each keeps its most common genes and DNA. Within this sample are around 250,000 distinct CDR3 sequences, with roughly 15% of them counted one time only. 10% to 15% of the sample lies in the top ten. The sequenced sample consisted of blood. These receptors were obtained from a woman aged 40 to 50 with Graves' hyperthyroidism that later progressed to Graves' ophthalmopathy.

The rearrangement uses TRBV29-1 and TRBJ2-7, with 13 nucleotides matching TRBD2. CDR3 length: 15 residues. Per germline, CDR1 SQVTM and CDR2 ANQGSEA. The ends lost 0 bases at V and 4 bases at J; junction bases unmatched: 3. The CDR3 DNA is TGCAGCGTTGAAGAAGGGACTAGCGGGATTTACGAGCAGTACTTC. Protein: CSVEEGTSGIYEQYF.

This clonotype has a handful of counts. The rearrangement uses TRBV9 and TRBJ2-1, with 8 bases that match TRBD1. Germline V gene data show CDR1 as SGDLS and CDR2 as YYNGEE. The junction had 3 bases not matched to a gene; V was cut back by 1 base and J by 6 bases. This CDR3 has 14 residues. The CDR3 sequence is CASSVRQGFNEQFF. In DNA, the CDR3 is TGTGCCAGCAGCGTACGACAGGGGTTCAATGAGCAGTTCTTC.

This clonotype appeared many times. This sequence joins TRBV19 and TRBJ2-1; 7 bases line up with TRBD1. Unmatched junction bases numbered 6, after V lost 2 bases and J lost 2 bases. The V gene's germline CDR1 is LNHDA and CDR2 SQIVND (reference sequence). CDR3 length: 16 amino acids. CDR3 nucleotides: TGTGCCAGTAGTATATGGGGACAGTCAGCCTACAATGAGCAGTTCTTC. This codes for CASSIWGQSAYNEQFF.

The CDR3, as DNA: TGCGCCAGCAGCCCTAGTTCCTTGGACCAAGAGACCCAGTACTTC. Translating it yields CASSPSSLDQETQYF. The chain employs TRBV4-1 and TRBJ2-5; D gene uncertain. Germline loops: CDR1 MGHRA, CDR2 YSYEKL. This CDR3 has 15 residues. V lost 4 bases and J lost 0, with 12 bases in between.

This clonotype was picked up many times. In DNA, the CDR3 is TGCAGTGCTAGGGGGACAGGGGGCAGGGATGAGCAGTTCTTC. This translates into CSARGTGGRDEQFF. The V gene is TRBV20-1, the J gene TRBJ2-1, with 12 bases matching TRBD1. Germline values: CDR1 DFQATT, CDR2 SNEGSKA (reference sequence). V lost 3 bases and J lost 8; bases outside the gene matches: 5. This CDR3 has 14 amino acids.

This sequence joins TRBV11-3 and TRBJ1-1; D gene uncertain. The V end was cut by 5 bases, the J end by 4 bases, with 17 bases between. The length of the CDR3 is 15 residues. Germline lookup yields CDR1 SGHNT and CDR2 YENEEA. CDR3 nucleotide sequence: TGTGCCAGCAGCCCCCTCGGCCCCGCGAGCACTGAAGCTTTCTTT. This gives the protein CASSPLGPASTEAFF. Looking up the rest from reference TRBV11-3 and TRBJ1-1 gives the full variable domain: EAGVVQSPRYKIIEKKQPVAFWCNPISGHNTLYWYLQNLGQGPELLIRYENEEAVDDSQLPKDRFSAERLKGVDSTLKIQPAELGDSAVYLCASSPLGPASTEAFFGQGTRLTVV.

This clonotype was detected many times. J is TRBJ1-4 and V is TRBV30; D may be TRBD1 (6 bases). This CDR3 has 12 residues. Trimming left V 8 bases short and J 5 bases short, with 12 bases between. CDR1 and CDR2 from the germline V gene are GTSNPN and SVGIG (reference sequence). CDR3 sequence: CAGGQTNEKLFF. The CDR3, as DNA: TGTGCCGGAGGACAGACGAATGAAAAACTGTTTTTT.

This clonotype occurred a few times. The V gene is TRBV20-1, the J gene TRBJ2-1; perhaps TRBD1 as D (5 bases). V lost 6 bases and J 9 bases, leaving 21 bases between the germline ends. There are 14 residues in the CDR3. The germline gives CDR1 DFQATT, CDR2 SNEGSKA (reference sequence). This CDR3 is CSAKRGSLVGEQFF. As DNA, the CDR3 is TGCAGTGCCAAAAGGGGATCTTTGGTCGGTGAGCAGTTCTTC.

Ten or more counts support this clonotype. The chain is built from TRBV4-1 and TRBJ2-2, with TRBD2 identical over 8 bases. With 4 bases clipped from V and 0 bases from J, the junction kept 4 bases outside the gene matches. Germline CDR1 and CDR2: MGHRA and YSYEKL. This CDR3 region has 16 residues. The CDR3 region has the DNA TGCGCCAGCAGCCGACCGGGACTAGCGAACACCGGGGAGCTGTTTTTT. Its translation is CASSRPGLANTGELFF.

The V and J genes are TRBV4-1 and TRBJ2-7; maybe TRBD2 (5 bases). The ends were cut back, 2 bases at V and 5 bases at J, with 10 bases in the middle. Looked up from germline, CDR1 is MGHRA and CDR2 is YSYEKL. The CDR3 is made up of 13 amino acids. In DNA, the CDR3 is TGCGCCAGCAGCCAAAGAGGGCGCGACGAGCAGTACTTC. This gives the protein CASSQRGRDEQYF.

The table lists this clonotype with many counts. The V and J genes are TRBV6-1 and TRBJ2-1; TRBD1 matches at 8 bases. Germline V lookup: CDR1 MNHNS, CDR2 SASEGT. After removal of 6 bases from V and 4 bases from J, the junction contained 5 bases not matched to a gene. The CDR3 consists of 14 residues. Written as DNA, the CDR3 is TGTGCCAGCAGCCGGGACAGGCCATACAATGAGCAGTTCTTC. This encodes CASSRDRPYNEQFF.

This clonotype came up many times. This rearrangement joins TRBV20-1 to TRBJ1-1; D gene unclear. V was pared by 4 bases and J by 5 bases, with 14 bases between. This CDR3 contains 13 residues. Germline loops: CDR1 DFQATT, CDR2 SNEGSKA (reference sequence). CDR3 sequence reads: CSATPMRSTEAFF. CDR3 in DNA: TGCAGTGCTACCCCTATGCGGAGTACTGAAGCTTTCTTT.

The table lists this clonotype with many counts. CDR3 in amino acids: CASSLAGTGSGTGELFF. The CDR3 DNA sequence: TGTGCCAGCAGCTTAGCCGGGACAGGGTCGGGCACCGGGGAGCTGTTTTTT. The V gene is TRBV11-2, the J gene TRBJ2-2, with 9 bases aligning to TRBD1. Per germline, CDR1 SGHAT and CDR2 FQNNGV. With V trimmed by 1 base and J by 4 bases, 7 bases remained unmatched. This CDR3 comprises 17 residues.

A note on this clonotype: A much larger clone differs by one base, so this may be a read error. This chain connects TRBV27 to TRBJ2-1, with D perhaps matching TRBD2 (6 bases). The length of the CDR3 is 13 residues. CDR1 and CDR2 from the germline V gene are MNHEY and SMNVEV (reference sequence). The chain's CDR3 is CASSFRTINERFF. The CDR3 bases are TGTGCCAGCAGTTTTCGGACTATAAATGAGCGGTTCTTC.

This clonotype was detected many times. The rearrangement joins TRBV30 to TRBJ2-3, with D unclear. The germline CDR1 and CDR2 sequences are GTSNPN and SVGIG (reference sequence). The CDR3 is made up of 12 amino acids. V gave up 5 bases and J gave up 0 bases, with 6 bases separating them. Written as DNA, the CDR3 is TGTGCCTGGTCTTCTAGCACAGATACGCAGTATTTT. Translated: CAWSSSTDTQYF.

This clonotype was counted at least ten times. CDR3 in DNA: TGTGCCAGCAGTTTATACACCACAGATACGCAGTATTTT. Protein product: CASSLYTTDTQYF. The V call is TRBV12-3 or TRBV12-4, the J call TRBJ2-3; D remains ambiguous. This CDR3 is 13 amino acids long. V lost 2 bases, J lost 2 bases, and 5 bases lay in between.

This clonotype came up many times. The genes are TRBV12-3 or TRBV12-4 and TRBJ1-2; 8 bases agree with TRBD1. V lost 5 bases and J lost 4; bases outside the gene matches: 6. The CDR3 has 14 amino acids. The CDR3 region is CASSLKQGGYGYTF. The DNA of the CDR3 is TGTGCCAGCAGTCTGAAACAGGGGGGCTATGGCTACACCTTC.

This clonotype appeared many times. The J gene is TRBJ2-2, the V gene TRBV19; the match to TRBD2 covers 12 bases. The CDR3 runs to 16 residues. CDR1 is LNHDA, CDR2 SQIVND, per germline (reference sequence). Trimming took 4 bases from V and 5 from J; bases not matched to a gene: 5. Here the CDR3 reads CASSRLAGVRTGELFF. Written as DNA, the CDR3 is TGTGCCAGTAGTAGACTAGCGGGAGTTCGTACCGGGGAGCTGTTTTTT.

Ten or more counts support this clonotype. The genes are TRBV7-2 and TRBJ2-1, with D uncertain. This CDR3 contains 15 residues. Trimming took 2 bases from V and 0 from J, leaving 8 bases between them. Per the germline V gene, CDR1 is SGHTA and CDR2 is FQGNSA. The DNA of the CDR3 is TGTGCCAGCAGCTTATCGGCTAGCTCCTACAATGAGCAGTTCTTC. This gives the protein CASSLSASSYNEQFF. Supplemented by reference TRBV7-2 and TRBJ2-1, the full variable domain reads GAGVSQSPSNKVTEKGKDVELRCDPISGHTALYWYRQSLGQGLEFLIYFQGNSAPDKSGLPSDRFSAERTGGSVSTLTIQRTQQEDSAVYLCASSLSASSYNEQFFGPGTRLTVL.

The table lists this clonotype with many counts. The chain employs TRBV30 and TRBJ1-5; D gene uncertain. This CDR3 comprises 13 residues. The germline V and J ends were trimmed by 2 bases and 0 bases, with 5 bases remaining between them. Germline CDR1 GTSNPN, CDR2 SVGIG (reference sequence). CDR3 protein: CAWSFGSNQPQHF. In DNA form, the CDR3 reads TGTGCCTGGAGTTTTGGTAGCAATCAGCCCCAGCATTTT.

This clonotype was seen more than once but under ten times. The chain uses TRBV6-1 and TRBJ1-5; unclear D gene. This CDR3 spans 15 amino acids. Germline V CDR1 and CDR2: MNHNS, SASEGT. V gave up 1 base and J gave up 2 bases, with 9 bases separating them. The CDR3 loop reads CASSEEGTGNQPQHF. The CDR3 DNA reads TGTGCCAGCAGTGAAGAGGGAACAGGCAATCAGCCCCAGCATTTT.

This clonotype was picked up a small number of times. V and J are TRBV5-1 and TRBJ1-2; D possibly corresponds to TRBD1 (5 bases). V was pared by 1 base and J by 6 bases, with 10 bases between. Germline CDR1 is SGHRS and CDR2 is YFSETQ. The CDR3 runs to 13 residues. The CDR3 region is CASSLRTLDGYTF. CDR3 bases: TGCGCCAGCAGCTTGCGGACATTAGATGGCTACACCTTC.

In this sample, this clonotype turned up many times. The chain links TRBV4-1 to TRBJ2-7, with D maybe TRBD2 (5 bases). Trimming shortened V by 4 bases and J by 3 bases, and 13 bases separated the two germline ends. This CDR3 is 14 amino acids long. The germline V gene encodes CDR1 MGHRA and CDR2 YSYEKL. CDR3 sequence (DNA): TGCGCCAGCAGCCCCATAAGTAGCGACTACGAGCAGTACTTC. It translates to CASSPISSDYEQYF.

Ten or more counts support this clonotype. The chain carries TRBV30 and TRBJ2-2; D remains ambiguous. Germline-derived CDR1 and CDR2 are GTSNPN and SVGIG (reference sequence). This CDR3 has 13 amino acids. Trimming left V 8 bases short and J 4 bases short, with 14 bases between. DNA for the CDR3: TGTGCCCACCGACCCGTAGTCACCGGGGAGCTGTTTTTT. The encoded protein is CAHRPVVTGELFF.

The V call is TRBV30, the J call TRBJ2-5; D is possibly TRBD2 (5 bases). The CDR3 runs 14 residues. With 0 bases removed from V and 4 bases from J, the gap between germline ends came to 12 bases. CDR1 and CDR2 (germline): GTSNPN, SVGIG (reference sequence). Here the CDR3 DNA reads TGTGCCTGGAGTGTATTCTGGGAGCGAGAGACCCAGTACTTC. Translation: CAWSVFWERETQYF.